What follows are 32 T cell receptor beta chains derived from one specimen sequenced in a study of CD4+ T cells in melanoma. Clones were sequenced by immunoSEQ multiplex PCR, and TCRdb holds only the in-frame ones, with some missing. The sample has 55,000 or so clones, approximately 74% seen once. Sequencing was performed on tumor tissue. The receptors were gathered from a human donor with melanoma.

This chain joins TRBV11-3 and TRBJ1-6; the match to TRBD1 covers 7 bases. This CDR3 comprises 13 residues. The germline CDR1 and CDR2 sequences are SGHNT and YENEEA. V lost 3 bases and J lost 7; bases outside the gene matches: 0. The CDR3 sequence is CASSLTGNSPLHF. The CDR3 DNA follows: TGTGCCAGCAGCTTGACAGGGAATTCACCCCTCCACTTT.

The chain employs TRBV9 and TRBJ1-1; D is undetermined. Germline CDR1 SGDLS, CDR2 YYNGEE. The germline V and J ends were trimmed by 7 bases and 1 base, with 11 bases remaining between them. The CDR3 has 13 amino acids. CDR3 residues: CASRGPGNTEAFF. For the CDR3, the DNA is TGTGCCAGCCGCGGGCCGGGGAACACTGAAGCTTTCTTT.

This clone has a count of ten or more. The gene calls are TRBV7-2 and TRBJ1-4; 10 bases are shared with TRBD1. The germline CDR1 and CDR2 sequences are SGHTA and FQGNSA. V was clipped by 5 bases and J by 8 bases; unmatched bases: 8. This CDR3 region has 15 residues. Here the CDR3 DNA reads TGTGCCAGCAGCCCAAGGACAGGGGGAAACGAAAAACTGTTTTTT. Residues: CASSPRTGGNEKLFF.

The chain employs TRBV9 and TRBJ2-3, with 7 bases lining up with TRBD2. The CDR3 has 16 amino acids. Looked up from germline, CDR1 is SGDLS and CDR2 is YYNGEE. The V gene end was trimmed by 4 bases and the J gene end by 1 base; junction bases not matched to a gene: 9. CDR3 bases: TGTGCCAGCAGCCACCACGTTGCGGGGGGCACAGATACGCAGTATTTT. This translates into CASSHHVAGGTDTQYF.

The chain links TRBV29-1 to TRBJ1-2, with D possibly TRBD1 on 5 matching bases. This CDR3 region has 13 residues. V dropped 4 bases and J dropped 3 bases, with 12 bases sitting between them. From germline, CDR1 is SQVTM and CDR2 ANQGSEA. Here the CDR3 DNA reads TGCAGCGTTGCCAGGGACCGATACTATGGCTACACCTTC. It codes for CSVARDRYYGYTF.

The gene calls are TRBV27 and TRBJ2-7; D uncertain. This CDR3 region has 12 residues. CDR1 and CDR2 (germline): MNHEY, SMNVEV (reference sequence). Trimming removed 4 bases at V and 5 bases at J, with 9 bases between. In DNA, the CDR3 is TGTGCCAGCAGTTCCTCCTATAACGAGCAGTACTTC. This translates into CASSSSYNEQYF.

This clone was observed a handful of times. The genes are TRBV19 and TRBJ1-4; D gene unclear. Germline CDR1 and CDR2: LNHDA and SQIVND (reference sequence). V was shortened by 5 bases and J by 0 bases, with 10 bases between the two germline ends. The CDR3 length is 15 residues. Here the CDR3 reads CASSSAATTNEKLFF. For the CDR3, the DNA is TGTGCCAGTAGTTCGGCTGCTACAACTAATGAAAAACTGTTTTTT.

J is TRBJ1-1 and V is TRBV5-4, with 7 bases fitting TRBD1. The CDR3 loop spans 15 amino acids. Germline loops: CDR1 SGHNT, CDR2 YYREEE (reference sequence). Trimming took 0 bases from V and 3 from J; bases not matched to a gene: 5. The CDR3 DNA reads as TGTGCCAGCAGCTTGGGGGAGGGACAGCACACTGAAGCTTTCTTT. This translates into CASSLGEGQHTEAFF. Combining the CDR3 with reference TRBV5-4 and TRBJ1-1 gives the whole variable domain ETGVTQSPTHLIKTRGQQVTLRCSSQSGHNTVSWYQQALGQGPQFIFQYYREEENGRGNFPPRFSGLQFPNYSSELNVNALELDDSALYLCASSLGEGQHTEAFFGQGTRLTVV.

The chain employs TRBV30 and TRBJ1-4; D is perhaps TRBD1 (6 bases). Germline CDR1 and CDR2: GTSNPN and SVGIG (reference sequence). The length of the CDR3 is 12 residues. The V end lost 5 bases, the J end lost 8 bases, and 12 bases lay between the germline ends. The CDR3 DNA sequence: TGTGCCTGGGGCAGGGGATACGAAAAACTGTTTTTT. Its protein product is CAWGRGYEKLFF.

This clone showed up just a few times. In DNA, the CDR3 is TGTGCCAGCAGCTTGGTGGCAGGGGGTCCTCCGGGCTATGGCTACACCTTC. Encoded protein: CASSLVAGGPPGYGYTF. J is TRBJ1-2 and V is TRBV5-6; TRBD1 matches 7 bases. This CDR3 spans 17 amino acids. V shed 0 bases and J 4 bases; nucleotides not matched to a gene: 12. Germline CDR1 reads SGHDT; CDR2 reads YYEEEE.

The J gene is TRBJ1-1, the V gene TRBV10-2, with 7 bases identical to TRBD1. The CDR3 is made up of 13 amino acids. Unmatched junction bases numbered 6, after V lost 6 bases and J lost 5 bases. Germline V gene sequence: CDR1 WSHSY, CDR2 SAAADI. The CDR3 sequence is CASSEQGRTEAFF. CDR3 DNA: TGCGCCAGCAGCGAACAGGGGAGGACTGAAGCTTTCTTT.

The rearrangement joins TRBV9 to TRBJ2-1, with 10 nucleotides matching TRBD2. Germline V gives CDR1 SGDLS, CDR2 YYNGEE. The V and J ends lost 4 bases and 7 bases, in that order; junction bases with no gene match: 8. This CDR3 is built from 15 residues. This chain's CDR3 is CASSIEAGGRNEQFF. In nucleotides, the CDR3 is TGTGCCAGCAGCATCGAAGCGGGGGGGCGGAATGAGCAGTTCTTC.

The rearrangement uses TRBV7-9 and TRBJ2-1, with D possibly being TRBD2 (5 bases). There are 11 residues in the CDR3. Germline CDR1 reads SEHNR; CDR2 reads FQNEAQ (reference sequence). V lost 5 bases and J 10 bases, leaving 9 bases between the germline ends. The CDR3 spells CASSPPGEQFF. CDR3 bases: TGTGCCAGCAGCCCACCGGGAGAGCAGTTCTTC.

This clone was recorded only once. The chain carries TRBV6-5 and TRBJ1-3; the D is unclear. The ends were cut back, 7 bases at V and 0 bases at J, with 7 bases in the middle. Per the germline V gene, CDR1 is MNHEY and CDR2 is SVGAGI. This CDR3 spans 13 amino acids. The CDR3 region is CASTAGSGNTIYF. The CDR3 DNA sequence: TGTGCCAGCACAGCAGGCTCTGGAAACACCATATATTTT.

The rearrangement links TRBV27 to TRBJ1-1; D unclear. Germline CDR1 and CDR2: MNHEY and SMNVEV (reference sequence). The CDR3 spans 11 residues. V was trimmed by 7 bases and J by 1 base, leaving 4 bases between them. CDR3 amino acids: CASIKNTEAFF. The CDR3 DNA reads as TGTGCCAGCATTAAGAACACTGAAGCTTTCTTT.

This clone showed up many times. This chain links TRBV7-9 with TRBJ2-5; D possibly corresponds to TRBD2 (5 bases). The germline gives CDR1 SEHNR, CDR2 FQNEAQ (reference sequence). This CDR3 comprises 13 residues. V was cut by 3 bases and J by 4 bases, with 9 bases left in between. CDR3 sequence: CASSFTSSETQYF. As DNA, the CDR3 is TGTGCCAGCAGCTTTACTAGTTCAGAGACCCAGTACTTC.

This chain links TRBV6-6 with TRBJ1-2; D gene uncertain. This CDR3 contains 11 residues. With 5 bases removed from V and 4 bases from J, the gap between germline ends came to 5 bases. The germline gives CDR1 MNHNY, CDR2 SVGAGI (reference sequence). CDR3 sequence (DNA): TGTGCCAGCAGTCCCTCCTATGGCTACACCTTC. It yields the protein CASSPSYGYTF.

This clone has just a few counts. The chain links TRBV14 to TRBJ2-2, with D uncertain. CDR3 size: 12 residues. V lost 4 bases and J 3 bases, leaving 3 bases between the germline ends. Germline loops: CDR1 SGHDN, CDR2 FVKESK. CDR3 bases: TGTGCCAGCAGCCCTCACACCGGGGAGCTGTTTTTT. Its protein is CASSPHTGELFF.

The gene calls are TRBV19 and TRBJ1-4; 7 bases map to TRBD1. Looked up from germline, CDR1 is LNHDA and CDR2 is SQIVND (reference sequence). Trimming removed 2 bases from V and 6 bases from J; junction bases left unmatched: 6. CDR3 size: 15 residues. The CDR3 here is CASSIFGTGDEKLFF. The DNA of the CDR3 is TGTGCCAGTAGTATATTCGGAACAGGGGATGAAAAACTGTTTTTT.

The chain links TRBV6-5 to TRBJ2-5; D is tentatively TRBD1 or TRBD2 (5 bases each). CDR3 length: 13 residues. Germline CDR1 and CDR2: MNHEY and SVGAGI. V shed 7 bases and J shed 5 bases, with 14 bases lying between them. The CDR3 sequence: CASTLIGTETQYF. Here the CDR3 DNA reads TGTGCCAGCACCCTGATCGGGACGGAGACCCAGTACTTC.

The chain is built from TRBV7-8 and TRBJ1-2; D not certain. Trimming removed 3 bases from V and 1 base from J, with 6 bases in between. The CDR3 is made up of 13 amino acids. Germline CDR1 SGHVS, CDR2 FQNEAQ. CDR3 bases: TGTGCCAGCAGCTTTATCATTAACTATGGCTACACCTTC. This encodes CASSFIINYGYTF. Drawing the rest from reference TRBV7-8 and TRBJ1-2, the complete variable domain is GAGVSQSPRYKVAKRGQDVALRCDPISGHVSLFWYQQALGQGPEFLTYFQNEAQLDKSGLPSDRFFAERPEGSVSTLKIQRTQQEDSAVYLCASSFIINYGYTFGSGTRLTVV.

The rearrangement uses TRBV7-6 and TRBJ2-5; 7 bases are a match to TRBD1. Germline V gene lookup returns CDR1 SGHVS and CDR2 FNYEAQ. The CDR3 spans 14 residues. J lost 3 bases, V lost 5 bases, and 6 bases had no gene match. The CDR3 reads CASSTGQMKETQYF. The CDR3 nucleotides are TGTGCCAGCAGCACGGGACAGATGAAAGAGACCCAGTACTTC.

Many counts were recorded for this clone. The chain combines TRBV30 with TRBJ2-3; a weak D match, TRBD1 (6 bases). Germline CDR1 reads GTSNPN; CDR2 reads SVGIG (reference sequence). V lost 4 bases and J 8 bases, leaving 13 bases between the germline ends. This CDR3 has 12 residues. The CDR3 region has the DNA TGTGCCTGGACAGGGGACACAAGTACGCAGTATTTT. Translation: CAWTGDTSTQYF.

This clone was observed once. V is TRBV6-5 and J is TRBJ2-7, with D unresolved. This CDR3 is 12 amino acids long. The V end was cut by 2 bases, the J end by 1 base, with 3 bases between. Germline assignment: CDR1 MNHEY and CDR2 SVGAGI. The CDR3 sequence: CASSYHSYEQYF. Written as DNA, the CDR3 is TGTGCCAGCAGTTACCATTCCTACGAGCAGTACTTC.

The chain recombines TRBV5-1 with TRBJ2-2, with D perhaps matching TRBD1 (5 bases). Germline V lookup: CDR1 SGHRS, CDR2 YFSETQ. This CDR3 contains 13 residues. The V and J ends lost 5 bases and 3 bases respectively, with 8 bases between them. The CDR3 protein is CASRDTDTGELFF. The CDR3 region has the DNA TGCGCCAGCAGGGACACGGACACCGGGGAGCTGTTTTTT.

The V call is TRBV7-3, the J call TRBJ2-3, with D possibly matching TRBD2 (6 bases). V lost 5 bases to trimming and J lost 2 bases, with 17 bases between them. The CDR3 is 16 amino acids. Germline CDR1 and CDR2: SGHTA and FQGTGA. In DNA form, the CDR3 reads TGTGCCAGCAGCGCCGGGACTTTCCCCTTCACAGATACGCAGTATTTT. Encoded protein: CASSAGTFPFTDTQYF.

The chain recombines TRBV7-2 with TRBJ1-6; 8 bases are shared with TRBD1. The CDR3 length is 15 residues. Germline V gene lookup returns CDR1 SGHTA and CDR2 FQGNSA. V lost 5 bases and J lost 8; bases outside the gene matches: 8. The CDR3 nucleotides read TGTGCCAGCAGCCTTATACAGGGGGGACATTCACCCCTCCACTTT. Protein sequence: CASSLIQGGHSPLHF.

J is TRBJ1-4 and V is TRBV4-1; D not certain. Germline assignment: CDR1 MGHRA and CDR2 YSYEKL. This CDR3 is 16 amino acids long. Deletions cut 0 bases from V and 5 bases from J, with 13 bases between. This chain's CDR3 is CASSQDWESSNEKLFF. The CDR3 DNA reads TGCGCCAGCAGCCAAGATTGGGAATCCAGCAATGAAAAACTGTTTTTT.

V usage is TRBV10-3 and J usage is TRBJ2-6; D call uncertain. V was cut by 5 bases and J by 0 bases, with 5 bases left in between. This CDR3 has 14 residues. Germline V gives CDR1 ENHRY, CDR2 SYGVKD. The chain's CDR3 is CAISLYSGANVLTF. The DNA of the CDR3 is TGTGCCATCAGTTTGTACTCTGGGGCCAACGTCCTGACTTTC.

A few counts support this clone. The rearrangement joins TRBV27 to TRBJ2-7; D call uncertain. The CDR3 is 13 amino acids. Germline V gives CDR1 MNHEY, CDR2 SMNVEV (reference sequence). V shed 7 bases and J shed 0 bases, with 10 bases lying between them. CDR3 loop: CASMGANSYEQYF. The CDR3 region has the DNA TGTGCCAGCATGGGCGCCAACTCCTACGAGCAGTACTTC.

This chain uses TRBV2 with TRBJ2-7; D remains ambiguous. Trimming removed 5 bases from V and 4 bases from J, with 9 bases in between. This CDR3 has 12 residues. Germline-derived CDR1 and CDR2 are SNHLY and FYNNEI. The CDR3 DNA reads TGTGCCAGCAGTACGACTGGTTACGAGCAGTACTTC. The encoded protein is CASSTTGYEQYF.

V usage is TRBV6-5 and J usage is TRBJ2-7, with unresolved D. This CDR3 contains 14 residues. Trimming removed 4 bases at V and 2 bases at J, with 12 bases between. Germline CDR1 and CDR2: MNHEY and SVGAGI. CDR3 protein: CASSSPDRAYEQYF. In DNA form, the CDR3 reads TGTGCCAGCAGTTCGCCAGACCGAGCCTACGAGCAGTACTTC.